This T cell receptor (beta chain) was recorded in a study of blood T cell repertoires in COVID-19. Enrollees, roughly 18 to 89 years old, lived in 24 US areas. Assay: immunoSEQ multiplex PCR; the TCRdb copy retains only in-frame clones and omits some. The table includes 250,000 or so clones, approximately 84% detected once. The sample was PBMCs or T cells enriched from blood (not recorded which). The receptor was derived from a middle-aged man who had recovered from COVID-19.

Written as DNA, the CDR3 is TGTGCCAGCAGCTTCACTAGCGGGGGGGCGTCCTACAATGAGCAGTTCTTC. Its protein product is CASSFTSGGASYNEQFF. The chain employs TRBV11-2 and TRBJ2-1; 13 nucleotides align to TRBD2. Per germline, CDR1 SGHAT and CDR2 FQNNGV. The J segment lost 1 base and the V segment lost 3 bases, leaving 3 bases of the junction unmatched. The CDR3 runs 17 residues.